These 24 T cell receptor beta chains were sequenced from one sample in a study of CD8 T cells in Susac syndrome. An input of roughly 0.5 to 1 ug of RNA was subjected to reverse transcription using random hexamers. TCRdb re-analysed the immunoSEQ multiplex PCR reads in MiXCR, keeping a single row per CDR3 protein. The data show 120,000 to 150,000 distinct CDR3 sequences, nearly 95% seen once. Sequenced: CD8+ T cells from PBMCs. Receptor source: a human donor in good health.

CDR3 sequence (DNA): TGCAGCGTTCAAGGGTTTGGTGGCTACACCTTC. Translated: CSVQGFGGYTF. This rearrangement joins TRBV29-1 to TRBJ1-2; D gene uncertain. The CDR3 is 11 amino acids. V was trimmed by 5 bases and J by 7 bases, leaving 11 bases between them. CDR1 is SQVTM, CDR2 ANQGSEA, per germline.

The CDR3 DNA reads TGCAGTGCTAGAGTTATGGGACAGGGGGCGCAGTACTTC. As protein: CSARVMGQGAQYF. The V and J genes are TRBV20-1 and TRBJ2-7, with 12 bases aligning to TRBD1. Looked up from germline, CDR1 is DFQATT and CDR2 is SNEGSKA (reference sequence). Trimming took 1 base from V and 9 from J; bases not matched to a gene: 4. The CDR3 is 13 amino acids.

The chain uses TRBV9 and TRBJ2-1; 13 bases agree with TRBD2. Germline-derived CDR1 and CDR2 are SGDLS and YYNGEE. The CDR3 has 13 amino acids. V shed 7 bases and J 8 bases; nucleotides not matched to a gene: 3. The CDR3 DNA reads TGTGCCAGCCGGACTAGCGGGAGTTATGAGCAGTTCTTC. It is translated as CASRTSGSYEQFF.

This rearrangement joins TRBV13 to TRBJ2-6; 8 nucleotides align to TRBD1. Germline V CDR1 and CDR2: PRHDT, FYEKMQ (reference sequence). With V trimmed by 4 bases and J by 2 bases, 10 bases remained unmatched. This CDR3 has 18 residues. CDR3: CASSSQQGGGTGANVLTF. The CDR3 DNA reads TGTGCCAGCAGCTCCCAACAGGGGGGAGGAACTGGGGCCAACGTCCTGACTTTC.

The chain has TRBV30 and TRBJ2-3; 9 positions agree with TRBD1. After removal of 3 bases from V and 4 bases from J, the junction contained 5 bases not matched to a gene. Per germline, CDR1 GTSNPN and CDR2 SVGIG (reference sequence). This CDR3 comprises 14 residues. The CDR3 is CAWSSTGGPDTQYF. The CDR3 region has the DNA TGTGCCTGGAGCTCGACAGGGGGTCCAGATACGCAGTATTTT.

The V gene is TRBV27, the J gene TRBJ2-6, with D unresolved. The germline V gene encodes CDR1 MNHEY and CDR2 SMNVEV (reference sequence). CDR3 length: 14 amino acids. The V end was cut by 8 bases, the J end by 2 bases, with 10 bases between. The CDR3 coding sequence is TGTGCCAGCTCCCCCGGTGCTGGGGCCAACGTCCTGACTTTC. Protein: CASSPGAGANVLTF. The complete variable domain, with remaining parts taken from reference TRBV27 and TRBJ2-6, reads EAQVTQNPRYLITVTGKKLTVTCSQNMNHEYMSWYRQDPGLGLRQIYYSMNVEVTDKGDVPEGYKVSRKEKRNFPLILESPSPNQTSLYFCASSPGAGANVLTFGAGSRLTVL.

The rearrangement links TRBV6-6 to TRBJ2-3; D is ambiguous. The V gene lost 7 bases and the J gene lost 5 bases, with 7 bases spanning the gap. Germline CDR1 MNHNY, CDR2 SVGAGI (reference sequence). The CDR3 has 11 amino acids. The CDR3 loop is CASTTGDTQYF. The CDR3 nucleotides read TGTGCCAGCACTACCGGAGATACGCAGTATTTT.

The chain joins TRBV9 to TRBJ2-7, with D perhaps TRBD1 (6 bases). Trimming left V 3 bases short and J 7 bases short, with 11 bases between. This CDR3 is 12 amino acids long. CDR1 and CDR2 (germline): SGDLS, YYNGEE. CDR3 coding DNA: TGTGCCAGCAGCGCCGGTCAGGGGGAGCAGTACTTC. Protein product: CASSAGQGEQYF.

The chain carries TRBV20-1 and TRBJ2-4; TRBD1 is a possible D gene (5 bases). The V gene's germline CDR1 is DFQATT and CDR2 SNEGSKA (reference sequence). The V end was cut by 2 bases, the J end by 7 bases, with 15 bases between. The length of the CDR3 is 14 residues. The DNA for the CDR3 is TGCAGTGCTAGATCATCGGACAATGGTAACATTCAGTACTTC. It is translated as CSARSSDNGNIQYF.

The chain is built from TRBV29-1 and TRBJ2-5; 7 nucleotides line up with TRBD1. CDR3 length: 14 residues. Germline V gene data show CDR1 as SQVTM and CDR2 as ANQGSEA. Trimming removed 8 bases from V and 1 base from J; junction bases left unmatched: 10. DNA for the CDR3: TGCAGCACCGGACAGGCAAGGATCCAAGAGACCCAGTACTTC. Protein sequence: CSTGQARIQETQYF.

V usage is TRBV27 and J usage is TRBJ2-4; 7 nucleotides agree with TRBD1. The CDR3 runs 15 residues. Germline V CDR1 and CDR2: MNHEY, SMNVEV (reference sequence). Trimming at V came to 0 bases and at J to 5 bases, leaving 4 bases not matched to a gene. The CDR3 spells CASSLSWDSQNIQYF. The CDR3 region has the DNA TGTGCCAGCAGTTTATCGTGGGACAGCCAAAACATTCAGTACTTC.

This clonotype has just one count. The chain combines TRBV27 with TRBJ1-3; the D is unclear. The CDR3 runs 15 residues. Trimming took 0 bases from V and 2 from J, leaving 8 bases between them. Germline CDR1 reads MNHEY; CDR2 reads SMNVEV (reference sequence). The CDR3 region has the DNA TGTGCCAGCAGTTTATCGTCCAGCCCTGGAAACACCATATATTTT. It yields the protein CASSLSSSPGNTIYF.

The V gene is TRBV20-1, the J gene TRBJ1-1; D ambiguous. The V gene lost 4 bases and the J gene lost 0 bases, with 9 bases spanning the gap. The CDR3 loop spans 13 amino acids. CDR1 is DFQATT and CDR2 is SNEGSKA in the germline V gene (reference sequence). The CDR3 here is CSATLSLNTEAFF. The CDR3 region has the DNA TGCAGTGCTACCCTTTCCTTGAACACTGAAGCTTTCTTT.

This sequence joins TRBV14 and TRBJ2-3, with unresolved D. Germline CDR1 and CDR2: SGHDN and FVKESK. The V end was cut by 0 bases, the J end by 2 bases, with 9 bases between. The CDR3 covers 15 residues. CDR3 coding DNA: TGTGCCAGCAGCCAAGAGGTCCAGTACACAGATACGCAGTATTTT. Translation: CASSQEVQYTDTQYF.

The rearrangement joins TRBV20-1 to TRBJ2-7; 9 nucleotides line up with TRBD2. The germline gives CDR1 DFQATT, CDR2 SNEGSKA (reference sequence). The CDR3 spans 14 residues. V trimming: 1 base; J trimming: 2 bases; junction bases outside the gene matches: 3. CDR3 nucleotide sequence: TGCAGTGCTAGAGGGACTAGCGTCACCTACGAGCAGTACTTC. Its translation is CSARGTSVTYEQYF.

The rearrangement links TRBV28 to TRBJ2-7; D may match TRBD1 or TRBD2 (5 bases each). V was clipped by 5 bases and J by 3 bases, with 14 bases between them. The CDR3 runs to 14 residues. CDR1 is MDHEN and CDR2 is SYDVKM in the germline V gene. CDR3 sequence: CASSLPGTNYEQYF. For the CDR3, the DNA is TGTGCCAGCAGTCTCCCCGGGACCAACTACGAGCAGTACTTC.

This chain uses TRBV6-5 with TRBJ2-3; a weak D match, TRBD2 (5 bases). The germline gives CDR1 MNHEY, CDR2 SVGAGI. The germline V and J ends were trimmed by 0 bases and 3 bases, with 7 bases remaining between them. The CDR3 runs 14 residues. In DNA form, the CDR3 reads TGTGCCAGCAGTTACTCTTCGGGGACAGATACGCAGTATTTT. Protein product: CASSYSSGTDTQYF.

The V and J genes are TRBV29-1 and TRBJ2-3, with D possibly being TRBD2 (7 bases). Germline V lookup: CDR1 SQVTM, CDR2 ANQGSEA. Trimming took off 2 bases at V and 3 bases at J, with 15 bases between the two ends. There are 15 residues in the CDR3. The CDR3 sequence: CSVERGEGITDTQYF. The CDR3 region has the DNA TGCAGCGTTGAAAGGGGGGAGGGCATAACAGATACGCAGTATTTT.

This rearrangement joins TRBV19 to TRBJ2-3; D tentatively reads TRBD1 or TRBD2 (5 bases each). V was pared by 9 bases and J by 1 base, with 20 bases between. This CDR3 comprises 16 residues. Germline assignment: CDR1 LNHDA and CDR2 SQIVND (reference sequence). The CDR3 protein is CASKHRDPRGTDTQYF. The CDR3 region has the DNA TGTGCCAGCAAACACCGGGACCCCCGGGGCACAGATACGCAGTATTTT.

The DNA for the CDR3 is TGTGCCAGCAGTTCCCGTACCTACTATCAGCCCCAGCATTTT. Protein sequence: CASSSRTYYQPQHF. The genes are TRBV12-3 or TRBV12-4 and TRBJ1-5; D gene ambiguous. V was cut by 4 bases and J by 5 bases, with 12 bases left in between. The CDR3 has 14 amino acids.

This chain connects TRBV23-1 to TRBJ2-2; the match to TRBD1 covers 11 bases. TRBV23-1 carries the ORF label, with uncertain function. CDR3 length equals 22 residues. Trimming cost V 3 bases and J 5 bases; bases outside gene matches: 23. CDR3 region: CASSHITPRDRGSAWSTGELFF. CDR3 nucleotides: TGCGCCAGCAGTCACATAACCCCCCGGGACAGGGGGTCCGCCTGGTCTACCGGGGAGCTGTTTTTT.

This chain joins TRBV11-2 and TRBJ2-5; no definite D call. This CDR3 is built from 13 residues. Germline CDR1 is SGHAT and CDR2 is FQNNGV. Trimming shortened V by 1 base and J by 0 bases, and 3 bases separated the two germline ends. The CDR3 DNA follows: TGTGCCAGCAGCTTAGCCCACCAAGAGACCCAGTACTTC. Protein product: CASSLAHQETQYF. Looking up the rest from reference TRBV11-2 and TRBJ2-5 gives the full variable domain: EAGVAQSPRYKIIEKRQSVAFWCNPISGHATLYWYQQILGQGPKLLIQFQNNGVVDDSQLPKDRFSAERLKGVDSTLKIQPAKLEDSAVYLCASSLAHQETQYFGPGTRLLVL.

This chain uses TRBV28 with TRBJ2-2, with 10 bases that match TRBD2. With V trimmed by 3 bases and J by 4 bases, 5 bases remained unmatched. Germline V gene lookup returns CDR1 MDHEN and CDR2 SYDVKM. The CDR3 has 16 amino acids. The CDR3 loop is CASSLWGLATTGELFF. As DNA, the CDR3 is TGTGCCAGCAGTTTGTGGGGACTAGCGACCACCGGGGAGCTGTTTTTT. Supplemented by reference TRBV28 and TRBJ2-2, the full variable domain reads DVKVTQSSRYLVKRTGEKVFLECVQDMDHENMFWYRQDPGLGLRLIYFSYDVKMKEKGDIPEGYSVSREKKERFSLILESASTNQTSMYLCASSLWGLATTGELFFGEGSRLTVL.

Only one count was recorded for this clonotype. The gene calls are TRBV4-2 and TRBJ2-7, with a possible D match to TRBD1 (5 bases). This CDR3 is built from 13 residues. From germline, CDR1 is LGHNA and CDR2 YNFKEQ. V lost 4 bases to trimming and J lost 4 bases, with 11 bases between them. For the CDR3, the DNA is TGTGCCAGCAGCCCAATACAGGATTACGAGCAGTACTTC. Encoded protein: CASSPIQDYEQYF.